Sequencing of this TCR beta chain was carried out in a study of molecular identifiers for immune sequencing clone quantification. Study-wide background: Sequencing covered four of five parts into which replicate RNA from about 20,000 or 100,000 naive CD8 cells was split.

Germline values: CDR1 SGDLS, CDR2 YYNGEE. V lost 6 bases and J lost 5; bases outside the gene matches: 10. The CDR3 extends over 14 amino acids. This clonotype has ten or more counts. TCRdb re-derived calls from the PCR reads in MiXCR, one entry per CDR3 protein. The table has roughly 320,000 distinct CDR3 sequences, 20% to 25% seen once. The rearrangement links TRBV9 to TRBJ2-7; 8 bases align to TRBD1. Material for sequencing was naive CD8+ T cells from blood, with Jurkat cell RNA spiked in. The subset was: FACS-sorted CD8+CD4-CCR7+CD45RA+ naive T cells. This sequence originates from a human donor in good health. Some libraries in this study had Jurkat cell RNA spiked in. The chain's CDR3 is CASNDRGREDEQYF. CDR3 nucleotide sequence: TGTGCCAGCAACGACAGGGGCCGTGAGGACGAGCAGTACTTC. Supplemented by reference TRBV9 and TRBJ2-7, the full variable domain reads DSGVTQTPKHLITATGQRVTLRCSPRSGDLSVYWYQQSLDQGLQFLIQYYNGEERAKGNILERFSAQQFPDLHSELNLSSLELGDSALYFCASNDRGREDEQYFGPGTRLTVT.